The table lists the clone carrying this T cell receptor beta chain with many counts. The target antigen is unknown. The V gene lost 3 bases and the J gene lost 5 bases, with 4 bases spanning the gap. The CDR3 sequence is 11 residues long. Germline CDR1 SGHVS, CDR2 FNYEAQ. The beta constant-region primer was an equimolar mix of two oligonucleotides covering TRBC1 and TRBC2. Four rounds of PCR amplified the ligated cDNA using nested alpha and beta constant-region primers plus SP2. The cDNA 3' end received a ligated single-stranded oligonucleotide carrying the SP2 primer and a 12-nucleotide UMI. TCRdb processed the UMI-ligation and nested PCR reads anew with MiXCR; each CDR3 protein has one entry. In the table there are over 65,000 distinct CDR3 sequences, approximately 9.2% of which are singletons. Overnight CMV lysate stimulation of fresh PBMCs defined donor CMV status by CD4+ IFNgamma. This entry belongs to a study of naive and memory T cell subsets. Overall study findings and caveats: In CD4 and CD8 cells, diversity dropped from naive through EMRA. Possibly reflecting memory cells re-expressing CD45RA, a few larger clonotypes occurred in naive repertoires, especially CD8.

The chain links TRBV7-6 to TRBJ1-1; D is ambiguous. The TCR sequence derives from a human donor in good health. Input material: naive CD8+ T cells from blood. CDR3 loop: CASSFGTEAFF. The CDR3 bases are TGTGCCAGCAGCTTTGGGACTGAAGCTTTCTTT.